The clone carrying this T cell receptor (beta chain) was seen repeatedly, ten times or more. Its specificity is not known. The read ends 3 residues shy of where the CDR3 ends; the end is completed using the germline J gene. The data are from a study of T cell clonality in common variable immunodeficiency. Unmatched junction bases numbered 7, after V lost 4 bases and J lost 2 bases. CDR3 length: 17 residues. Germline CDR1 and CDR2: SGHRS and YFSETQ. This table comes from immunoSEQ multiplex PCR, and its TCRdb copy is limited to in-frame clones, with some not included. The sample shows about 35,000 clones, none of them appearing just once. General observations from the study: Reportedly, TCR beta sequences from common variable immunodeficiency showed fewer deletions and N-nucleotide insertions. Compared with healthy controls, CVID subjects showed increased TCRbeta clonality, mostly in about a third.

The sequenced sample consisted of peripheral blood mononuclear cells. This TCR derives from a person between 18 and 75 years old in good health. V is TRBV5-1 and J is TRBJ2-7; TRBD2 matches at 15 bases. The covered CDR3 bases are TGCGCCAGCAGCGTGGGACTAGCGGGAGGACCACCCTACGAG. It is translated as CASSVGLAGGPPYE. The whole CDR3 is CASSVGLAGGPPYEQYF.